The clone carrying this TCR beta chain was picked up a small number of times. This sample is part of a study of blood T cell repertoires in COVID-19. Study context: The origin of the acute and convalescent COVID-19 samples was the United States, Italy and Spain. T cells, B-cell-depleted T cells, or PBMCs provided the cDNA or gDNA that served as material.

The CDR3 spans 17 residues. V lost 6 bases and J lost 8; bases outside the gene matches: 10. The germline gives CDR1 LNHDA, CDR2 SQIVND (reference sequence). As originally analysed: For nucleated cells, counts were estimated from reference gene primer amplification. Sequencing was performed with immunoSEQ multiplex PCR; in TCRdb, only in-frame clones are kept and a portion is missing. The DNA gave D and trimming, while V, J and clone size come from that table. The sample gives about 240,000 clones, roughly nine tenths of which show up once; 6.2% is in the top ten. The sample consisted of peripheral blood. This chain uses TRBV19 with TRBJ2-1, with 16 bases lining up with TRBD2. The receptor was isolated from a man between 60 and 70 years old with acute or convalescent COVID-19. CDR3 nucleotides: TGTGCCAGTAGCCAAAGGGGGACTAGCGGGAGGGCCTATGAGCAGTTCTTC. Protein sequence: CASSQRGTSGRAYEQFF.